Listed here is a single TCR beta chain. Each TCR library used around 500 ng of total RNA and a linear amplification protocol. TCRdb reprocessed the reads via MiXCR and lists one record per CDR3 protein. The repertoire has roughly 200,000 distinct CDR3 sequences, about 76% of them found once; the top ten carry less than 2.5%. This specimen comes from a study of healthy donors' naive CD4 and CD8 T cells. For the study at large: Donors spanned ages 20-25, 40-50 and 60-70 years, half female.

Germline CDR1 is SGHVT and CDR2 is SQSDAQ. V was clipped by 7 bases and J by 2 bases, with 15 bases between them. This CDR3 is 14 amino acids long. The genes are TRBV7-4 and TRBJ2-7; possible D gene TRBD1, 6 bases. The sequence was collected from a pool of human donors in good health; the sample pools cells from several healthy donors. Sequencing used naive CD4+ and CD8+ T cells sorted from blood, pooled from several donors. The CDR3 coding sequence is TGTGCCAGCACCCCCGGGACATTCGCCTACGAGCAGTACTTC. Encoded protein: CASTPGTFAYEQYF. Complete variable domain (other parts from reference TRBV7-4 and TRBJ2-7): GAGVSQSPRYKVAKRGRDVALRCDSISGHVTLYWYRQTLGQGSEVLTYSQSDAQRDKSGRPSGRFSAERPERSVSTLKIQRTEQGDSAVYLCASTPGTFAYEQYFGPGTRLTVT.